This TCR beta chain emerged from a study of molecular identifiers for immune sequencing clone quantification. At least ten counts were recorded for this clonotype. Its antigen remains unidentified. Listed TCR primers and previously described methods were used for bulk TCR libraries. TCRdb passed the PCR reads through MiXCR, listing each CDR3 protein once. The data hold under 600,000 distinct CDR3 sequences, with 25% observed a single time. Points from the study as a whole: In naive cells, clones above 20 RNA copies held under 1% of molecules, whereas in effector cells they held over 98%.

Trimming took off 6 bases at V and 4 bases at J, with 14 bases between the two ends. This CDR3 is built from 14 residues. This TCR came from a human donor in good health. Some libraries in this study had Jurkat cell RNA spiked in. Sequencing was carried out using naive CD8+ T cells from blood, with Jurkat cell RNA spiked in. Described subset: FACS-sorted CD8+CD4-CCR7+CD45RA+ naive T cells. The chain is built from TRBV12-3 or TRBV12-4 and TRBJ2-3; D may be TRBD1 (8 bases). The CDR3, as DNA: TGTGCCAGCAGCACAGGGGGGGGCGCAGATACGCAGTATTTT. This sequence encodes CASSTGGGADTQYF.